This T cell receptor beta chain was captured in a study of neurological immune-mediated disorders. Overall study results and limits: Because no CDR3 amino acid sequences were shared across subjects by expanded clones, private repertoires were suggested in all groups. As far as clinical or MRI features were concerned, none was associated with the multiple sclerosis repertoire cluster.

V lost 0 bases to trimming and J lost 3 bases, with 10 bases between them. CDR1 is SGHVS, CDR2 FQNEAQ, per germline. This CDR3 contains 15 residues. This clonotype appeared many times. The antigen is unknown. With 10-nucleotide random UMIs included, cDNA was synthesized by 5'RACE. TCRdb re-derived calls from the 5' RACE reads in MiXCR, one entry per CDR3 protein. Among 65,000 to 95,000 distinct CDR3 sequences listed, 5.8% were seen once. Documented time point: longitudinal time-point 2. PBMCs stored at -80 C, numbering 2 million, were the origin of the unsorted libraries. The chain has TRBV7-8 and TRBJ2-3, with D hard to call. The sample taken for sequencing was PBMCs. The receptor was derived from a woman in her fifties or sixties with multiple sclerosis. CDR3 loop: CASSLAPGWTDTQYF. For the CDR3, the DNA is TGTGCCAGCAGCTTAGCGCCAGGTTGGACAGATACGCAGTATTTT.